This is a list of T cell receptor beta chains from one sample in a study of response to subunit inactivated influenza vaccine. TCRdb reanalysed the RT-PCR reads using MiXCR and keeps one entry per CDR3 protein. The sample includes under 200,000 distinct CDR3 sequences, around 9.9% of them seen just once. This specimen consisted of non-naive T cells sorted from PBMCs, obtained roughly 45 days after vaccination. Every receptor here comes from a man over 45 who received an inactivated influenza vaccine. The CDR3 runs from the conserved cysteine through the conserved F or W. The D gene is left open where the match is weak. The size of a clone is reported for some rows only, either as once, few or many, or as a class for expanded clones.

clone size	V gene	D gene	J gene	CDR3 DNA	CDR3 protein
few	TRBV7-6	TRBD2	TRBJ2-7	TGTGCCAGCAGCGCTAGCGGTGGGGACTACGAGCAGTACTTC	CASSASGGDYEQYF
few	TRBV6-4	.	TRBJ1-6	TGTGCCAGCAGTGACGGAAATTCACCCCTCCACTTT	CASSDGNSPLHF
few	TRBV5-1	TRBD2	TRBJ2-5	TGCGCCAGCCCATTGCGTCGGGAGGCCCCTCAACAAGAGACCCAGTACTTC	CASPLRREAPQQETQYF
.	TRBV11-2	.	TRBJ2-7	TGTGCCAGCAGCACTAACAGGGCCATGGGCTACGAGCAGTACTTC	CASSTNRAMGYEQYF
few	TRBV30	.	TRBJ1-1	TGTGCCTCCGACGGACTTGGTCGCACTGAAGCTTTCTTT	CASDGLGRTEAFF
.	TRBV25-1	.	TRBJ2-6	TGTGCCAGCTCCGCCGACAGGCCTAGGGGGGCCAACGTCCTGACTTTC	CASSADRPRGANVLTF
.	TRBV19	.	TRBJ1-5	TGTGCCAGTAGTTCGGGGGATGGGGGGCTCAGCAATCAGCCCCAGCATTTT	CASSSGDGGLSNQPQHF
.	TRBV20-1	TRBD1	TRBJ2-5	TGCAGTGCAATCAGACAGGGCCAAGAGACCCAGTACTTC	CSAIRQGQETQYF
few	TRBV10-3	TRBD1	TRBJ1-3	TGTGCCATCATGGGACAGGCCTCTGGAAACACCATATATTTT	CAIMGQASGNTIYF
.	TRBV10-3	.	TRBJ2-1	TGTGCCATCAGGGAGGACAATGAGCAGTTCTTC	CAIREDNEQFF
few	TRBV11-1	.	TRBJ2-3	TGTGCCAGCAGCAAGACGGGCACAGATACGCAGTATTTT	CASSKTGTDTQYF
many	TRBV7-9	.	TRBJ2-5	TGTGCCAGCAGCTTTTTCGGGGGAGACCAGTACTTC	CASSFFGGDQYF
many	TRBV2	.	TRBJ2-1	TGTGCCAGTCATTGGACAGTTGGCTATGAGCAGTTCTTC	CASHWTVGYEQFF
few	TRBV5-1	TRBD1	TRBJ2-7	TGCGCCAGCAGCCAACCCGACAGGGCGTCCTACGAGCAGTACTTC	CASSQPDRASYEQYF
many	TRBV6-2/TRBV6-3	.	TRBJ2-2	TGTGCCAGCAGTCGACAGGCATCGAACACCGGGGAGCTGTTTTTT	CASSRQASNTGELFF
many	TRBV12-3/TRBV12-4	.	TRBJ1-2	TGTGCCAGCAGTATGACAGGATATGGCTACACCTTC	CASSMTGYGYTF
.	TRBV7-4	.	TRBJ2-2	TGTGCCACCAGCAAAGATCTGTGGCAGAGAAACACCGGGGAGCTGTTTTTT	CATSKDLWQRNTGELFF
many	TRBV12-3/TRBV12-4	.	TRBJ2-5	TGTGCCAGCAGACAGGTTTTAGAGACCCAGTACTTC	CASRQVLETQYF
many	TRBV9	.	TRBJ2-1	TGTGCCAGCAGCGCGGCGGGACCATCCTACAATGAGCAGTTCTTC	CASSAAGPSYNEQFF
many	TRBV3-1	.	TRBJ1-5	TGTGCCAGCAGCCAAGCTTGGGACAATCAGCCCCAGCATTTT	CASSQAWDNQPQHF
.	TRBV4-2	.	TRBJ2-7	TGTGCCAGCAGCCAAAGGGCGTGGGGTTACGAGCAGTACTTC	CASSQRAWGYEQYF
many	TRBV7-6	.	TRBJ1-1	TGTGCCAGCAGCTTAGCAGGGGGAAATGAAGCTTTCTTT	CASSLAGGNEAFF
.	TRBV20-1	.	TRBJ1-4	TGCAGTGCTAGAATAGGGGCGTTTAATGAAAAACTGTTTTTT	CSARIGAFNEKLFF
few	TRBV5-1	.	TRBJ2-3	TGCGCCAGCCAACCGGGGAGCTCGGGTACGCAGTATTTT	CASQPGSSGTQYF
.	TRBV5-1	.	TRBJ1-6	TGCGCCAGCAGCTTGGACAACCAGGGTACCGATTCACCCCTCCACTTT	CASSLDNQGTDSPLHF
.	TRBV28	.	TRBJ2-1	TGTGCCAGCAGTCCCCCGGACATTTATGAGCAGTTCTTC	CASSPPDIYEQFF
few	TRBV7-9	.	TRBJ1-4	TGTGCCAGCAGCTTATCCGCAACGAGTGAAAAACTGTTTTTT	CASSLSATSEKLFF
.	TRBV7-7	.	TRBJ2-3	TGTGCCAGCAGCTTAGACCGCACAGATACGCAGTATTTT	CASSLDRTDTQYF
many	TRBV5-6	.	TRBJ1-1	TGTGCCAGCAGCTTGGCCGCCGGGGAGCCAATTTTCTTT	CASSLAAGEPIFF
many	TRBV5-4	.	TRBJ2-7	TGTGCCAGCGGCGCAAACAGGGGGGGGTTTGACGAGCAGTACTTC	CASGANRGGFDEQYF
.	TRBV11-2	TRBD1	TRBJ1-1	TGTGCCAGCAGCTCAGGACAGGGAGGTATGGCTTTCTTT	CASSSGQGGMAFF
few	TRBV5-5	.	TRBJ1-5	TGTGCCAGCAGCTCTGGCGCGGGATCCTATCAGCCCCAGCATTTT	CASSSGAGSYQPQHF
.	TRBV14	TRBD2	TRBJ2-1	TGTGCCAGCAGCCAAGAGGGGGGGGAGCGGGAGGCCAGGGATGAGCAGTTCTTC	CASSQEGGEREARDEQFF
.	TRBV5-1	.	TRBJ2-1	TGCGCCAGCAGCTTGGGAGGCCTAGGCTCCTACAATGAGCAGTTCTTC	CASSLGGLGSYNEQFF
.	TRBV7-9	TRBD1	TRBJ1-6	TGTGCCAGCAGCTTAAGGACAGGGAATAATTCACCCCTCCACTTT	CASSLRTGNNSPLHF
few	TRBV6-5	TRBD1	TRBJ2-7	TGTGCCAGCAGTTACTCGCCAGGGGGCTCCTACGAGCAGTACTTC	CASSYSPGGSYEQYF
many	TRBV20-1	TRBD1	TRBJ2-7	TGCAGTGCTAGAAAAACCGGGACAGTTTACGAGCAGTACTTC	CSARKTGTVYEQYF
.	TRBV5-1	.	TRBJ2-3	TGCGCCAGCAGCTTGGCTACCGCAGATACGCAGTATTTT	CASSLATADTQYF
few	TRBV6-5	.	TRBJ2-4	TGTGCCAGCAGTTCCCCGGACCTAGCCAAAAACATTCAGTACTTC	CASSSPDLAKNIQYF
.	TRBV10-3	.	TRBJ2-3	TGTGCCATCAGTGAGTCACGCACAGATACGCAGTATTTT	CAISESRTDTQYF
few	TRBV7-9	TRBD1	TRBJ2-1	TGTGCCAGCAGCTTCGACAGGGTCCTCCTCTTC	CASSFDRVLLF